These 23 T cell receptor beta chains were all obtained from the same sample, sequenced in a study of T cells in Graves' hyperthyroidism and ophthalmopathy. The CDR3 regions of TCR beta were amplified from RNA transcripts. First-round RT-PCR of the TCR CDR3 relied on the HTBI primer set. TCRdb itself ran the multiplex PCR reads through MiXCR, one entry per CDR3 protein. The sample carries 700,000 or so distinct CDR3 sequences, more than 12% recorded once. The source material was blood. The source of these receptors is a woman aged 45-59 years with Graves' ophthalmopathy.

This clonotype was observed at least ten times. The chain carries TRBV7-2 and TRBJ2-7; TRBD2 matches at 7 bases. Germline trimming cut 2 bases from V and 2 bases from J; bases unmatched to any gene: 12. The CDR3 is made up of 17 amino acids. Germline V gene lookup returns CDR1 SGHTA and CDR2 FQGNSA. The CDR3 bases are TGTGCCAGCAGCTTAATGGGACTAACACCCTTACCCTACGAGCAGTACTTC. It yields the protein CASSLMGLTPLPYEQYF.

This sequence joins TRBV14 and TRBJ2-3; TRBD1 might be the D (5 bases). The CDR3 spans 16 residues. Trimming left V 0 bases short and J 6 bases short, with 16 bases between. Per the germline V gene, CDR1 is SGHDN and CDR2 is FVKESK. In DNA, the CDR3 is TGTGCCAGCAGCCAAGAAAGAAGCGCCAGGGTGGATACGCAGTATTTT. It translates to CASSQERSARVDTQYF.

A remark on this clonotype: The junction and the germline gene differ at one end; a read error may be behind it. The chain has TRBV4-3 and TRBJ2-5; 7 bases map to TRBD2. The CDR3 has 10 amino acids. Germline CDR1 and CDR2: LGHNA and YSLEER. CDR3 bases: TGCGCCAGCAGCCACCCTAGCGGAAACTTC. Translating it yields CASSHPSGNF.

This clonotype has a handful of counts. The chain couples TRBV29-1 to TRBJ2-2; 13 nucleotides match TRBD2. CDR1 SQVTM and CDR2 ANQGSEA come from the germline V gene. The junction had 4 bases not matched to a gene; V was cut back by 6 bases and J by 0 bases. This CDR3 contains 16 residues. The CDR3 region is CSVGTSGISNTGELFF. The DNA for the CDR3 is TGCAGCGTAGGGACTAGCGGGATATCGAACACCGGGGAGCTGTTTTTT.

This clonotype has ten or more counts. The chain has TRBV2 and TRBJ1-2; possible D gene TRBD1, 6 bases. V was clipped by 6 bases and J by 8 bases, with 16 bases between them. The CDR3 has 13 residues. Germline CDR1 reads SNHLY; CDR2 reads FYNNEI. The CDR3 DNA follows: TGTGCCAGCAGCCCCCAGGGGCGGGAGGGCTACACCTTC. This sequence encodes CASSPQGREGYTF.

This clonotype was recorded at least ten times. The V and J genes are TRBV7-8 and TRBJ2-3; 7 bases align to TRBD1. Losses at the gene ends were 0 bases for V and 0 bases for J; bases not matched to a gene: 6. In germline, CDR1 is SGHVS, CDR2 FQNEAQ. The CDR3 runs 17 residues. CDR3 sequence reads: CASSLAIGGTSTDTQYF. CDR3 nucleotide sequence: TGTGCCAGCAGCTTAGCGATAGGGGGCACGAGCACAGATACGCAGTATTTT. Full variable domain (missing parts from reference TRBV7-8 and TRBJ2-3): GAGVSQSPRYKVAKRGQDVALRCDPISGHVSLFWYQQALGQGPEFLTYFQNEAQLDKSGLPSDRFFAERPEGSVSTLKIQRTQQEDSAVYLCASSLAIGGTSTDTQYFGPGTRLTVL.

The chain carries TRBV20-1 and TRBJ2-3; 9 bases align to TRBD2. The germline CDR1 and CDR2 sequences are DFQATT and SNEGSKA (reference sequence). This CDR3 spans 15 amino acids. The V gene end was trimmed by 2 bases and the J gene end by 2 bases; junction bases not matched to a gene: 5. CDR3 nucleotides: TGCAGTGCTAGAAGGCGGGAGGGCCCCACAGATACGCAGTATTTT. This sequence encodes CSARRREGPTDTQYF.

This sequence joins TRBV7-9 and TRBJ2-7, with D perhaps given as TRBD1 or TRBD2 (5 bases each). Trimming cost V 2 bases and J 6 bases, with 17 bases left between them. The CDR3 is 15 amino acids. CDR1 is SEHNR and CDR2 is FQNEAQ in the germline V gene (reference sequence). CDR3 loop: CASSLIGTTSSEQYF. The CDR3 region has the DNA TGTGCCAGCAGCTTAATAGGGACCACCTCATCCGAGCAGTACTTC.

This clonotype was observed at least ten times. The chain couples TRBV20-1 to TRBJ2-7; D possibly corresponds to TRBD2 (7 bases). The CDR3 sequence is 13 residues long. V lost 1 base and J 6 bases, leaving 13 bases between the germline ends. Germline-derived CDR1 and CDR2 are DFQATT and SNEGSKA (reference sequence). CDR3: CSARGGGRGEQYF. CDR3 bases: TGCAGTGCTAGAGGAGGGGGGAGGGGCGAGCAGTACTTC.

This chain connects TRBV19 to TRBJ2-2; D is possibly TRBD1 (7 bases). The germline V gene encodes CDR1 LNHDA and CDR2 SQIVND (reference sequence). V lost 6 bases, J lost 0 bases, and 14 bases lay in between. CDR3 length: 16 residues. The chain's CDR3 is CASRITGEANTGELFF. CDR3 nucleotide sequence: TGTGCCAGTAGAATCACAGGGGAGGCGAACACCGGGGAGCTGTTTTTT.

The sample holds many counts of this clonotype. The chain couples TRBV12-3 or TRBV12-4 to TRBJ2-3, with unresolved D. V was cut by 3 bases and J by 2 bases, with 9 bases left in between. This CDR3 has 14 residues. CDR3 DNA: TGTGCCAGCAGTTTGACGCGGTTCACAGATACGCAGTATTTT. Translated: CASSLTRFTDTQYF.

This clonotype was detected many times. The V call is TRBV6-2 or TRBV6-3, the J call TRBJ2-1, with D perhaps matching TRBD1 or TRBD2 (9 bases each). Trimming removed 0 bases from V and 6 bases from J, with 27 bases in between. Per germline, CDR1 MNHEY and CDR2 SVGEGT. The CDR3 contains 20 residues. The CDR3 bases are TGTGCCAGCAGTTACTCCCGGGACAGGGTTCTGCGGGAGGGTTCCAATGAGCAGTTCTTC. Amino acid sequence: CASSYSRDRVLREGSNEQFF.

This clonotype has only a few counts. This sequence joins TRBV27 and TRBJ2-1; tentatively, D is TRBD2 (6 bases). The CDR3 spans 15 residues. Trimming removed 3 bases from V and 6 bases from J, with 15 bases in between. CDR1 and CDR2 (germline): MNHEY, SMNVEV (reference sequence). DNA for the CDR3: TGTGCCAGCAGTTTTTTTGTGGGAGGCGGCAATGAGCAGTTCTTC. It is translated as CASSFFVGGGNEQFF.

The rearrangement joins TRBV6-2 or TRBV6-3 to TRBJ2-7, with a possible D match to TRBD1 (5 bases). Trimming pared 6 bases from V and 3 bases from J, leaving 18 bases between. The CDR3 has 15 amino acids. Germline V gene sequence: CDR1 MNHEY, CDR2 SVGEGT. The CDR3 protein is CASSRQGALLYEQYF. In DNA, the CDR3 is TGTGCCAGCAGCAGACAAGGGGCCCTCCTCTACGAGCAGTACTTC.

This clonotype showed up just a few times. This chain uses TRBV18 with TRBJ2-6; D is possibly TRBD1 (6 bases). The CDR3 totals 18 residues. Per the germline V gene, CDR1 is KGHSH and CDR2 is LQKENI. Trimming stripped 5 bases from V and 0 bases from J, with 17 bases between. CDR3 region: CASSSFQDSLSGANVLTF. In nucleotides, the CDR3 is TGTGCCAGCTCATCCTTCCAGGACAGTCTCTCTGGGGCCAACGTCCTGACTTTC.

The chain has TRBV20-1 and TRBJ2-7; D is ambiguous. The germline V gene encodes CDR1 DFQATT and CDR2 SNEGSKA (reference sequence). The CDR3 totals 13 residues. V lost 3 bases to trimming and J lost 4 bases, with 13 bases between them. The CDR3 reads CSARAPSKYEQYF. In DNA form, the CDR3 reads TGCAGTGCTAGGGCCCCTAGTAAGTACGAGCAGTACTTC.

This clonotype was observed a few times. The chain recombines TRBV19 with TRBJ2-1; 11 nucleotides match TRBD2. Germline V lookup: CDR1 LNHDA, CDR2 SQIVND (reference sequence). The CDR3 consists of 15 residues. V trimming: 4 bases; J trimming: 6 bases; junction bases outside the gene matches: 5. The CDR3 region has the DNA TGTGCCAGTAGTACGACTAGCGGGATTGGCAATGAGCAGTTCTTC. This sequence encodes CASSTTSGIGNEQFF.

V gene TRBV3-1 combines with J gene TRBJ1-5; D call uncertain. The CDR3 consists of 14 residues. Between the trimmed V and J ends, which lost 0 bases and 6 bases, there was a span of 9 bases. Germline assignment: CDR1 LGHDT and CDR2 YNNKEL (reference sequence). The CDR3 loop reads CASSQDPWSQPQHF. For the CDR3, the DNA is TGTGCCAGCAGCCAAGACCCATGGTCTCAGCCCCAGCATTTT. The variable domain in full, completed from reference TRBV3-1 and TRBJ1-5, reads DTAVSQTPKYLVTQMGNDKSIKCEQNLGHDTMYWYKQDSKKFLKIMFSYNNKELIINETVPNRFSPKSPDKAHLNLHINSLELGDSAVYFCASSQDPWSQPQHFGDGTRLSIL.

The chain has TRBV3-1 and TRBJ1-5; a possible D gene is TRBD1 (6 bases). Germline-derived CDR1 and CDR2 are LGHDT and YNNKEL (reference sequence). The CDR3 spans 15 residues. The V and J ends lost 4 bases and 0 bases respectively, with 10 bases between them. CDR3 loop: CASSLGHYSNQPQHF. CDR3 sequence (DNA): TGTGCCAGCAGCCTGGGACACTATAGCAATCAGCCCCAGCATTTT.

This clonotype was picked up many times. V usage is TRBV28 and J usage is TRBJ2-2; TRBD2 matches at 8 bases. CDR1 MDHEN and CDR2 SYDVKM come from the germline V gene. V shed 5 bases and J 4 bases; nucleotides not matched to a gene: 9. The CDR3 spans 16 residues. CDR3 sequence (DNA): TGTGCCAGCAGTCTATCAGCGGGAGCACTCACCGGGGAGCTGTTTTTT. Translation gives CASSLSAGALTGELFF.

This clonotype has a single count. The chain couples TRBV12-3 or TRBV12-4 to TRBJ2-7, with 8 bases that match TRBD2. Trimming cost V 0 bases and J 1 base; bases outside gene matches: 2. This CDR3 is built from 15 residues. The CDR3 is CASSLALAESYEQYF. The CDR3 nucleotides are TGTGCCAGCAGTTTAGCACTAGCGGAATCCTACGAGCAGTACTTC.

This clonotype was detected many times. The CDR3 DNA reads as TGTGCCAGCAGCCAGGGTAGGGGGGACGAGCAGTACTTC. Amino acid sequence: CASSQGRGDEQYF. The rearrangement joins TRBV7-3 to TRBJ2-7, with D possibly being TRBD1 or TRBD2 (6 bases each). Germline V gene sequence: CDR1 SGHTA, CDR2 FQGTGA. This CDR3 spans 13 amino acids. V was pared by 5 bases and J by 5 bases, with 13 bases between.

The rearrangement uses TRBV4-1 and TRBJ2-2, with 7 bases aligning to TRBD2. The CDR3 covers 12 residues. Germline loops: CDR1 MGHRA, CDR2 YSYEKL. The ends lost 7 bases at V and 9 bases at J; junction bases unmatched: 5. Here the CDR3 reads CASMSGGWELFF. Here the CDR3 DNA reads TGCGCCAGCATGTCCGGGGGGTGGGAGCTGTTTTTT.